This TCR beta chain is from a study of blood T cell repertoires in COVID-19. Overall study context: PBMCs, B-cell-depleted T cells, or T cells were the source of the cDNA or gDNA that made up the material.

The CDR3 runs to 14 residues. Trimming removed 1 base from V and 7 bases from J, with 13 bases in between. CDR1 and CDR2 (germline): SEHNR, FQNEAQ (reference sequence). The table came from immunoSEQ multiplex PCR; TCRdb's copy has only in-frame clones and leaves some out. The data hold around 180,000 clones, with about 84% observed a single time. The TCR originated in a woman aged 25 to 39 who had recovered from COVID-19. Sequenced sample: PBMCs or T cells enriched from blood (not recorded which). This rearrangement joins TRBV7-9 to TRBJ1-1, with D unclear. The CDR3 DNA sequence: TGTGCCAGCAGCTTAGTCGGGTCGTTAGTTGAAGCTTTCTTT. Protein sequence: CASSLVGSLVEAFF.